The TCR beta chain under discussion was sequenced for a study of blood T cell repertoires in COVID-19. Assay: immunoSEQ multiplex PCR; the TCRdb copy retains only in-frame clones and omits some. Among 300,000 to 450,000 clones, 88% were seen once, and the ten largest hold more than 1%. This CDR3 region has 15 residues. Germline values: CDR1 MNHEY, CDR2 SVGAGI. V was pared by 2 bases and J by 4 bases, with 14 bases between. The rearrangement links TRBV6-5 to TRBJ1-1; TRBD1 is a possible D gene (5 bases). The TCR originated in a woman between 18 and 29 years old who had recovered from COVID-19. Sequencing was performed on PBMCs or T cells enriched from blood (not recorded which). CDR3 sequence (DNA): TGTGCCAGCAGTTACGTGTACAGGAACGCCACTGAAGCTTTCTTT. Translating it yields CASSYVYRNATEAFF.